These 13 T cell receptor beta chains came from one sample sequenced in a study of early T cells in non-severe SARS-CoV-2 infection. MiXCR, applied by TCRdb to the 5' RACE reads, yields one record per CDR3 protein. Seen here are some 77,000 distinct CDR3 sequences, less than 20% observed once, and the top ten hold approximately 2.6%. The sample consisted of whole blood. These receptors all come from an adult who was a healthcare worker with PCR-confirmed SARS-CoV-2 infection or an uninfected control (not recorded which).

The CDR3 protein is CSVRLAGSTDTQYF. In DNA form, the CDR3 reads TGCAGTGTACGACTAGCGGGGAGCACAGATACGCAGTATTTT. The rearrangement links TRBV29-1 to TRBJ2-3; 11 bases line up with TRBD2. CDR1 and CDR2 from the germline V gene are SQVTM and ANQGSEA. The CDR3 loop spans 14 amino acids.

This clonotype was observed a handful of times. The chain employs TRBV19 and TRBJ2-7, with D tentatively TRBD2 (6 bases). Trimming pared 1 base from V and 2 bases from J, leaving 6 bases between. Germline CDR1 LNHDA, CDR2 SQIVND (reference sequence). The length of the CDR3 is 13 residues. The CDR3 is CASSIGGAYEQYF. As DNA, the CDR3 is TGTGCCAGTAGTATAGGGGGGGCCTACGAGCAGTACTTC.

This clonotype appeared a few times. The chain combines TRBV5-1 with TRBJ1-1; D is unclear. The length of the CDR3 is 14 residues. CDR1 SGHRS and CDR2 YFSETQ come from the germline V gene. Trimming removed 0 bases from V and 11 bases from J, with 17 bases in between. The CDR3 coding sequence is TGCGCCAGCAGCTTGGGAGGTGCCGGCCCCACGGCTTTCTTT. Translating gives CASSLGGAGPTAFF.

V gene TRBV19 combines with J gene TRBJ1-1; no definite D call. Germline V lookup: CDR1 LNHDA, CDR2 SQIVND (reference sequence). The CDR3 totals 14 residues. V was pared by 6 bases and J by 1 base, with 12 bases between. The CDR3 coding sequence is TGTGCCAGTAGCCCTATGGGCGGGAACACTGAAGCTTTCTTT. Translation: CASSPMGGNTEAFF. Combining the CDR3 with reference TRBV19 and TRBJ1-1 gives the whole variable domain DGGITQSPKYLFRKEGQNVTLSCEQNLNHDAMYWYRQDPGQGLRLIYYSQIVNDFQKGDIAEGYSVSREKKESFPLTVTSAQKNPTAFYLCASSPMGGNTEAFFGQGTRLTVV.

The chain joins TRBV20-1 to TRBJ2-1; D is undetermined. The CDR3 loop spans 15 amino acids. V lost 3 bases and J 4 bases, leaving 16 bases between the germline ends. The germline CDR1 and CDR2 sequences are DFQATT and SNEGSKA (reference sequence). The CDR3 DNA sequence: TGCAGTGCTAGTTCGCCCGCAGTAGTTTACAATGAGCAGTTCTTC. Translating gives CSASSPAVVYNEQFF.

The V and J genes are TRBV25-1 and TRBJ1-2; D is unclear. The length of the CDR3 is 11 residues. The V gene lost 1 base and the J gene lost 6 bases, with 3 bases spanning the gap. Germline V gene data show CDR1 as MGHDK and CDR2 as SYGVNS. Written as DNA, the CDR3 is TGTGCCAGCAGTGAATTAAATGGCTACACCTTC. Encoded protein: CASSELNGYTF.

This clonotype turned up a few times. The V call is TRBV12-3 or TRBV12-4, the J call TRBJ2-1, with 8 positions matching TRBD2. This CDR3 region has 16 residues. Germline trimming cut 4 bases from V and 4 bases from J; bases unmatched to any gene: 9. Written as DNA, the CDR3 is TGTGCCAGCAGTTACGATCCACTAGCGGCATACAATGAGCAGTTCTTC. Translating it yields CASSYDPLAAYNEQFF.

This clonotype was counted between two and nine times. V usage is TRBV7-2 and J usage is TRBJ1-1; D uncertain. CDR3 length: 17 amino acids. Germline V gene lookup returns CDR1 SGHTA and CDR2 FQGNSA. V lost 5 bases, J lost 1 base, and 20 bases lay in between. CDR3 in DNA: TGTGCCAGCAGCCCACACCTTTACACTTCCCCGAACACTGAAGCTTTCTTT. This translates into CASSPHLYTSPNTEAFF.

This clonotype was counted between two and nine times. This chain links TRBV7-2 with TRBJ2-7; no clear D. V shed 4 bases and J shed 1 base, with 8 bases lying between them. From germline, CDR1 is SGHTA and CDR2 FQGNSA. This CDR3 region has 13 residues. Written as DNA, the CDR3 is TGTGCCAGCAGCTCTGGTCCGTCCTACGAGCAGTACTTC. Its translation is CASSSGPSYEQYF.

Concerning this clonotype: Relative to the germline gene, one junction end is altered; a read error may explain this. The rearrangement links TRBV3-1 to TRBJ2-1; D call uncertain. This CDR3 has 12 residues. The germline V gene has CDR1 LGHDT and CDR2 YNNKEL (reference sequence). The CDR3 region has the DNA TGTGCCAGCAGCCATCCCCCTAGGAAACCTATCTTC. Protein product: CASSHPPRKPIF.

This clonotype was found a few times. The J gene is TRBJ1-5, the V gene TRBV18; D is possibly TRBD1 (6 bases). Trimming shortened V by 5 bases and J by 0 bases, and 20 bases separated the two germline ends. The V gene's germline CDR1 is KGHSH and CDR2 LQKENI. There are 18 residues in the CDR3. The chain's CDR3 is CASSSSGALGYSNQPQHF. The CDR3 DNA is TGTGCCAGCTCATCCTCAGGGGCTCTCGGTTATAGCAATCAGCCCCAGCATTTT.

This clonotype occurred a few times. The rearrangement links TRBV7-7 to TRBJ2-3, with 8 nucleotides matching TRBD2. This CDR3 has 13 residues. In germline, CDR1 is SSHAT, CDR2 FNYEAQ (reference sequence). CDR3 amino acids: CASSGEGLDTQYF. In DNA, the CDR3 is TGTGCTAGTAGCGGGGAGGGTTTGGATACGCAGTATTTT.

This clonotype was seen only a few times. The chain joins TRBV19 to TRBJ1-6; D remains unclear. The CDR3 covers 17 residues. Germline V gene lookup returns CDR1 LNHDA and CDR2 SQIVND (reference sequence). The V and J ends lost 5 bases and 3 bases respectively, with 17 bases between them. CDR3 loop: CASSSQDGRGYNSPLHF. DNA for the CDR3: TGTGCCAGTAGTTCCCAGGACGGCCGGGGCTATAATTCACCCCTCCACTTT. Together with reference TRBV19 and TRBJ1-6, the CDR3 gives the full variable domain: DGGITQSPKYLFRKEGQNVTLSCEQNLNHDAMYWYRQDPGQGLRLIYYSQIVNDFQKGDIAEGYSVSREKKESFPLTVTSAQKNPTAFYLCASSSQDGRGYNSPLHFGNGTRLTVT.